A selection of T cell receptor beta chains follows, all from one sample in a study of molecular identifiers for immune sequencing clone quantification. MiXCR, run by TCRdb on the PCR reads, gives a single entry per CDR3 protein. Among some 320,000 distinct CDR3 sequences listed, 20% to 25% were seen once. What was sequenced was naive CD8+ T cells from blood, with Jurkat cell RNA spiked in. The source is a human donor in good health. Some libraries in this study had Jurkat cell RNA spiked in. The CDR3 runs from the conserved cysteine through the conserved F or W. The D gene is left open where the match is weak. Some rows have no size entry. The others give once, few or many, or a class for an expanded clone.

size,V,D,J,CDR3,DNA
NA,TRBV5-1,TRBD1,TRBJ2-1,CASSFPRGQGGSEQFF,TGCGCCAGCAGCTTTCCCCGGGGACAGGGCGGCAGTGAGCAGTTCTTC
NA,TRBV20-1,NA,TRBJ2-3,CSAREGGQSTDTQYF,TGCAGTGCTAGGGAGGGGGGCCAAAGCACAGATACGCAGTATTTT
NA,TRBV27,TRBD1,TRBJ2-3,CAGSLSTGGGTDTQYF,TGTGCCGGCAGTTTATCGACAGGGGGCGGCACAGATACGCAGTATTTT
few,TRBV30,NA,TRBJ2-3,CASELAWGTDTQYF,TGTGCCTCCGAGCTGGCCTGGGGCACAGATACGCAGTATTTT
NA,TRBV10-1,NA,TRBJ2-7,CASPRPPDSSYEQYF,TGCGCCAGCCCGAGGCCACCGGACAGCTCCTACGAGCAGTACTTC
many,TRBV6-5,NA,TRBJ1-6,CASSTWDGGPLHF,TGTGCCAGCAGTACCTGGGACGGAGGACCCCTCCACTTT
many,TRBV20-1,TRBD1,TRBJ2-7,CSARDGGTGGGEQYF,TGCAGTGCTAGAGATGGTGGGACAGGGGGAGGCGAGCAGTACTTC
NA,TRBV7-9,TRBD1,TRBJ2-7,CASSLDRGSVEQYF,TGTGCCAGCAGCCTCGACAGGGGTTCGGTTGAGCAGTACTTC
many,TRBV27,NA,TRBJ2-2,CASSLGDNTGELFF,TGTGCCAGCAGTTTGGGAGATAACACCGGGGAGCTGTTTTTT
many,TRBV4-1,NA,TRBJ1-6,CASSQEPGFGSPLHF,TGCGCCAGCAGCCAAGAGCCAGGGTTCGGGTCACCCCTCCACTTT
few,TRBV7-9,TRBD2,TRBJ2-1,CASAGTSGSMDEQFF,TGTGCCAGCGCCGGGACTAGCGGGAGTATGGATGAGCAGTTCTTC
many,TRBV7-9,TRBD1,TRBJ2-3,CASSATGGKGTDTQYF,TGTGCCAGCAGCGCCACAGGGGGGAAAGGCACAGATACGCAGTATTTT
NA,TRBV19,NA,TRBJ1-5,CATREGNQPQHF,TGTGCCACCAGGGAGGGCAATCAGCCCCAGCATTTT
NA,TRBV12-3/TRBV12-4,NA,TRBJ1-2,CASSLAPVVGDYGYTF,TGTGCCAGCAGTTTAGCCCCGGTGGTAGGGGACTATGGCTACACCTTC
NA,TRBV4-3,TRBD1,TRBJ1-6,CASSQARTGGYNSPLHF,TGCGCCAGCAGCCAAGCCCGGACAGGGGGGTATAATTCACCCCTCCACTTT
few,TRBV12-3/TRBV12-4,NA,TRBJ2-2,CASSFPGQVGELFF,TGTGCCAGCAGTTTTCCTGGGCAAGTCGGGGAGCTGTTTTTT
NA,TRBV6-2/TRBV6-3,TRBD2,TRBJ2-7,CASTQRGLSYEQHF,TGTGCCAGCACCCAGCGGGGCCTGTCCTACGAGCAGCACTTC
NA,TRBV28,NA,TRBJ2-3,CASSLPGGTNDDATDTQYF,TGTGCCAGCAGTCTCCCAGGGGGGACTAACGATGACGCTACAGATACGCAGTATTTT
many,TRBV7-9,NA,TRBJ1-1,CASSLSTGPNTEAFF,TGTGCCAGCAGCTTAAGTACAGGGCCTAACACTGAAGCTTTCTTT
many,TRBV29-1,NA,TRBJ2-3,CSVYTDTQYF,TGCAGCGTGTACACAGATACGCAGTATTTT
NA,TRBV11-3,TRBD1,TRBJ2-3,CASSEDRDDTQYF,TGTGCCAGCAGCGAGGACAGGGACGATACGCAGTATTTT
many,TRBV7-6,TRBD2,TRBJ2-3,CASSLDESGTPSTDTQYF,TGTGCCAGCAGCTTAGACGAGAGCGGGACTCCTAGCACAGATACGCAGTATTTT
many,TRBV7-9,NA,TRBJ1-1,CASPGHAGEAFF,TGTGCCAGCCCGGGACATGCAGGTGAAGCTTTCTTT
many,TRBV28,NA,TRBJ2-7,CASRSTGPYEQYF,TGTGCCAGCAGGTCGACGGGCCCCTACGAGCAGTACTTC
many,TRBV5-5,NA,TRBJ1-5,CASSLDSIWGNQPQHF,TGTGCCAGCAGCTTGGACAGCATCTGGGGCAATCAGCCCCAGCATTTT
NA,TRBV18,TRBD2,TRBJ2-1,CASSPPGLAGYNEQFF,TGTGCCAGCTCACCACCGGGACTAGCGGGCTACAATGAGCAGTTCTTC
NA,TRBV19,NA,TRBJ1-3,CASSIIGSSGNTIYF,TGTGCCAGTAGTATAATCGGCAGCTCTGGAAACACCATATATTTT
few,TRBV27,TRBD2,TRBJ2-5,CASSPEASGIRETQYF,TGTGCCAGCAGTCCCGAAGCTAGCGGGATTCGGGAGACCCAGTACTTC
many,TRBV27,NA,TRBJ2-1,CASSLQDYDEQFF,TGTGCCAGCAGTTTACAGGATTACGATGAGCAGTTCTTC
many,TRBV7-2,NA,TRBJ2-7,CASSLDPTYEQYF,TGTGCCAGCAGCTTAGACCCCACCTACGAGCAGTACTTC
few,TRBV15,NA,TRBJ1-5,CATSRLQNSNQPQHF,TGTGCCACCAGCAGATTACAGAATAGCAATCAGCCCCAGCATTTT
NA,TRBV24-1,TRBD1,TRBJ1-5,CATSDRQGCQPQHF,TGTGCCACCAGTGACCGACAGGGGTGTCAGCCCCAGCATTTT
many,TRBV6-5,NA,TRBJ2-1,CASSYSTGADEQFF,TGTGCCAGCAGTTACTCGACTGGGGCCGATGAGCAGTTCTTC
few,TRBV12-3/TRBV12-4,TRBD1,TRBJ1-4,CASSLDRTGVSEKLFF,TGTGCCAGCAGTTTAGATCGGACAGGGGTGTCAGAAAAACTGTTTTTT
NA,TRBV27,NA,TRBJ2-5,CASSDYREAKETQYF,TGTGCCAGCAGCGACTACAGGGAGGCAAAAGAGACCCAGTACTTC
many,TRBV15,NA,TRBJ2-3,CATSRGGLTSTDTQYF,TGTGCCACCAGCAGAGGCGGGCTTACTAGCACAGATACGCAGTATTTT
many,TRBV29-1,TRBD1,TRBJ2-3,CSVEPRGQSTDTQYF,TGCAGCGTTGAACCTAGGGGGCAAAGCACAGATACGCAGTATTTT
many,TRBV7-2,NA,TRBJ2-5,CASSYGVLRKDEETQYF,TGTGCCAGCAGCTACGGGGTTTTAAGGAAAGACGAAGAGACCCAGTACTTC
many,TRBV27,NA,TRBJ2-7,CASSPGLHYEQYF,TGTGCCAGCAGCCCGGGACTGCACTACGAGCAGTACTTC
many,TRBV7-9,NA,TRBJ1-4,CASSLGKPALRTNEKLFF,TGTGCCAGCAGCTTGGGCAAACCCGCACTTCGAACTAATGAAAAACTGTTTTTT
many,TRBV5-4,TRBD2,TRBJ2-3,CASSLGSGGAGTDTQYF,TGTGCCAGCAGCTTAGGTAGCGGGGGGGCCGGCACAGATACGCAGTATTTT
few,TRBV10-3,TRBD1,TRBJ2-7,CAISRTGGNLEYF,TGTGCCATCAGTAGGACAGGGGGCAACTTGGAGTACTTC
few,TRBV11-2,TRBD2,TRBJ2-3,CASSLLAGRFTTDTQYF,TGTGCCAGCAGCTTGTTAGCGGGACGATTTACGACAGATACGCAGTATTTT
few,TRBV11-3,NA,TRBJ2-7,CASSASGSSYEQYF,TGTGCCAGCAGCGCGTCGGGTAGCTCCTACGAGCAGTACTTC
few,TRBV4-3,NA,TRBJ1-5,CASSQDRVLNQPQHF,TGCGCCAGCAGCCAAGATAGGGTACTCAATCAGCCCCAGCATTTT
many,TRBV29-1,NA,TRBJ2-1,CSVEEGGGPYNEQFF,TGCAGCGTTGAAGAGGGGGGAGGACCCTACAATGAGCAGTTCTTC
many,TRBV27,TRBD2,TRBJ2-7,CASRLAGVYEQYF,TGTGCCAGTAGACTAGCGGGAGTCTACGAGCAGTACTTC
many,TRBV7-9,NA,TRBJ1-1,CASSPRTEAFF,TGTGCCAGCAGCCCCAGGACTGAAGCTTTCTTT
NA,TRBV2,TRBD1,TRBJ2-5,CASEDRGETQYF,TGTGCCAGCGAGGACAGGGGAGAGACCCAGTACTTC
few,TRBV4-2,NA,TRBJ1-2,CASSQDLGGSPSLLGYTF,TGTGCCAGCAGCCAAGATCTTGGTGGCAGCCCATCCCTCCTTGGCTACACCTTC
many,TRBV6-2/TRBV6-3,NA,TRBJ1-1,CASSSLRGLSGTEAFF,TGTGCCAGCAGTTCCCTCAGGGGATTGTCTGGGACTGAAGCTTTCTTT
many,TRBV6-6,NA,TRBJ1-1,CASTEDINTEAFF,TGTGCCAGCACCGAGGACATTAACACTGAAGCTTTCTTT
many,TRBV6-5,TRBD2,TRBJ2-5,CASRDLAGQETQYF,TGTGCCAGCAGGGATCTAGCGGGACAAGAGACCCAGTACTTC
many,TRBV12-3/TRBV12-4,TRBD1,TRBJ1-5,CASRWTGGVQPQHF,TGTGCCAGCAGGTGGACAGGGGGCGTTCAGCCCCAGCATTTT
many,TRBV5-5,TRBD1,TRBJ1-2,CASSPWDRSHGYTF,TGTGCCAGCAGCCCCTGGGACAGGTCTCATGGCTACACCTTC
NA,TRBV21-1,NA,TRBJ2-7,CASSKARDRSYEQYF,TGTGCCAGCAGCAAAGCCAGGGACAGGTCCTACGAGCAGTACTTC